These 14 T cell receptor beta chains came from one sample sequenced in a study of vaccination and CD4 T cells after COVID-19 (dated by TCRdb to 2021 to 2024). The library came from PCR. Sequencing used an Illumina iSeq 100. At the Johns Hopkins FTIC core, DNA from the cultured CD4+ T cells underwent TCR sequencing with the Oncomine TCR Beta short-read assay. TCRdb reprocessing: public reads trimmed at Q25 with fastp, clones called with MiXCR, in-frame beta chains kept. CDR3 protein sequences are deduplicated, and each keeps its most common genes and DNA. For this sample there are over 15,000 distinct CDR3 sequences; about two fifths appear just once. The biggest ten clones account for approximately 7% of the sample. The antigens these receptors bind are not known. Per the publication, the treatment or condition label means: approximately nine-day PBMC culture with coronavirus spike peptide pools or control peptides (ViraFEST assay).

The starting material was CD4+ T cells from blood, cultured in vitro, obtained after SARS-CoV-2 vaccination. The origin of the receptors is a human donor who had recovered from COVID-19.

The chain is built from TRBV30 and TRBJ2-3; D possibly corresponds to TRBD2 (6 bases). Trimming removed 0 bases from V and 5 bases from J, with 18 bases in between. Germline V lookup: CDR1 GTSNPN, CDR2 SVGIG (reference sequence). CDR3 length equals 16 residues. In nucleotides, the CDR3 is TGTGCCTGGAGTGTACTTGGGGGAGGTCGACGAGATACGCAGTATTTT. It encodes CAWSVLGGGRRDTQYF.

The J gene is TRBJ2-4, the V gene TRBV9; unclear D gene. Germline V gene sequence: CDR1 SGDLS, CDR2 YYNGEE. V was cut by 3 bases and J by 3 bases, with 13 bases left in between. The CDR3 contains 15 residues. CDR3 sequence reads: CASSAGGRHKNIQYF. The CDR3 DNA follows: TGTGCCAGCAGCGCCGGTGGTAGGCACAAAAACATTCAGTACTTC.

This clonotype was detected only a few times. The chain combines TRBV11-2 with TRBJ2-5; TRBD1 matches at 9 bases. This CDR3 region has 14 residues. Germline CDR1 is SGHAT and CDR2 is FQNNGV. V was pared by 4 bases and J by 6 bases, with 6 bases of the junction left unmatched. CDR3 protein: CASSWDRAVKTQYF. The CDR3 DNA follows: TGTGCCAGCAGCTGGGACAGGGCAGTGAAGACCCAGTACTTC. Filled out from reference TRBV11-2 and TRBJ2-5, the complete variable domain reads EAGVAQSPRYKIIEKRQSVAFWCNPISGHATLYWYQQILGQGPKLLIQFQNNGVVDDSQLPKDRFSAERLKGVDSTLKIQPAKLEDSAVYLCASSWDRAVKTQYFGPGTRLLVL.

V usage is TRBV2 and J usage is TRBJ2-7; the D is unclear. This CDR3 spans 13 amino acids. Germline V gives CDR1 SNHLY, CDR2 FYNNEI. V was shortened by 6 bases and J by 1 base, with 10 bases between the two germline ends. This CDR3 reads CASRRTASYEQYF. CDR3 nucleotides: TGTGCCAGCAGGCGGACGGCTTCCTACGAGCAGTACTTC.

The V call is TRBV15, the J call TRBJ1-3; weak D call: TRBD1 (5 bases). Germline V CDR1 and CDR2: LNHNV, YYDKDF (reference sequence). This CDR3 spans 13 amino acids. V lost 4 bases to trimming and J lost 7 bases, with 11 bases between them. In DNA form, the CDR3 reads TGTGCCACCAGCATCCTTGGGGGGAACACCATATATTTT. Its protein product is CATSILGGNTIYF.

This clonotype was picked up a small number of times. V usage is TRBV20-1 and J usage is TRBJ2-1, with 8 bases lining up with TRBD2. Germline CDR1 is DFQATT and CDR2 is SNEGSKA (reference sequence). This CDR3 has 17 amino acids. V gave up 0 bases and J gave up 3 bases; unmatched junction bases: 10. The CDR3 region has the DNA TGCAGTGCTAGAGATCTCAGGTCACTAGCGGACTACAATGAGCAGTTCTTC. Translating gives CSARDLRSLADYNEQFF.

V gene TRBV12-3 or TRBV12-4 combines with J gene TRBJ1-1; the D gene is possibly TRBD1 (5 bases). Deletions cut 3 bases from V and 1 base from J, with 6 bases between. The CDR3 length is 13 residues. This chain's CDR3 is CASSFGGNTEAFF. DNA of the CDR3: TGTGCCAGCAGTTTCGGGGGGAACACTGAAGCTTTCTTT.

The CDR3 nucleotides are TGTGCCAGCAGTTCGGGGGTGATAACTAATGAAAAACTGTTTTTT. This translates into CASSSGVITNEKLFF. The V call is TRBV6-2 or TRBV6-3, the J call TRBJ1-4; D might be TRBD1 (5 bases). CDR1 is MNHEY, CDR2 SVGEGT, per germline. There are 15 residues in the CDR3. V dropped 4 bases and J dropped 1 base, with 10 bases sitting between them.

CDR3 sequence: CASSLPSRRASGRVYEQYF. The CDR3 DNA follows: TGTGCCAGCAGTCTACCCAGCCGTCGGGCTAGCGGGAGGGTGTACGAGCAGTACTTC. The rearrangement links TRBV27 to TRBJ2-7; 12 bases are shared with TRBD2. V lost 5 bases to trimming and J lost 4 bases; unmatched junction nucleotides: 18. CDR1 MNHEY and CDR2 SMNVEV come from the germline V gene (reference sequence). CDR3 size: 19 residues.

The chain combines TRBV6-5 with TRBJ1-1, with TRBD1 as a possible D gene (5 bases). Per germline, CDR1 MNHEY and CDR2 SVGAGI. Trimming removed 2 bases at V and 1 base at J, with 8 bases between. The CDR3 is 14 amino acids. The CDR3 DNA follows: TGTGCCAGCAGTTACGCCAGGGCGAACACTGAAGCTTTCTTT. It codes for CASSYARANTEAFF.

This chain joins TRBV11-2 and TRBJ2-4; tentatively, D is TRBD1 (6 bases). CDR1 SGHAT and CDR2 FQNNGV come from the germline V gene. This CDR3 comprises 14 residues. V was clipped by 6 bases and J by 7 bases, with 16 bases between them. CDR3 nucleotide sequence: TGTGCCAGCAGACCCCTGGGGGCCAGGAACATTCAGTACTTC. Translation: CASRPLGARNIQYF.

The rearrangement uses TRBV6-2 or TRBV6-3 and TRBJ1-5; 8 bases are a match to TRBD1. Per the germline V gene, CDR1 is MNHEY and CDR2 is SVGEGT. With V trimmed by 6 bases and J by 4 bases, 8 bases remained unmatched. CDR3 size: 15 residues. The CDR3 DNA is TGTGCCAGCAGACGGACAGGGACTTTAAATCAGCCCCAGCATTTT. Its protein is CASRRTGTLNQPQHF.

The sample holds one count of this clonotype. V is TRBV2 and J is TRBJ1-2; no clear D. There are 12 residues in the CDR3. Trimming removed 5 bases from V and 4 bases from J, with 8 bases in between. Germline V gene data show CDR1 as SNHLY and CDR2 as FYNNEI. In DNA form, the CDR3 reads TGTGCCAGCAGTCCTATTGTCTATGGCTACACCTTC. Protein sequence: CASSPIVYGYTF.

The rearrangement links TRBV12-3 or TRBV12-4 to TRBJ1-1; D is undetermined. CDR3 length: 13 residues. V lost 5 bases and J 3 bases, leaving 10 bases between the germline ends. In DNA form, the CDR3 reads TGTGCCAGCAGTCAACGGGAGGACACTGAAGCTTTCTTT. Translated: CASSQREDTEAFF.